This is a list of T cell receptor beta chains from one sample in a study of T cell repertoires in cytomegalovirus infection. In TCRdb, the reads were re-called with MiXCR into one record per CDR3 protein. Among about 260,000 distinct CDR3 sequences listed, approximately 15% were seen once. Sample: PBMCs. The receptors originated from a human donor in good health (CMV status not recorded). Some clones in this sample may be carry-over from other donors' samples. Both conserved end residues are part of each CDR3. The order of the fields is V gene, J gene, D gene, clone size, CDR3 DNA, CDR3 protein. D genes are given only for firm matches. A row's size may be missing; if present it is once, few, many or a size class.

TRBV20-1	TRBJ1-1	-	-	TGCAGCGCGACACGGACAGTTATGAACACTGAAGCTTTCTTT	CSATRTVMNTEAFF
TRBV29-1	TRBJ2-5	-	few	TGCAGCGTTGAATGGCGGACCGTTGTAGAGACCCAGTACTTC	CSVEWRTVVETQYF
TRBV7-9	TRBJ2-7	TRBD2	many	TGTGCCAGCAGCTTCTCCTCGGGCGGGAGACCCGACGAGCAGTACTTC	CASSFSSGGRPDEQYF
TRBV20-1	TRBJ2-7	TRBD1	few	TGCAGTGCTAGAGCCGGGACAGGGAACTACGAGCAGTACTTC	CSARAGTGNYEQYF
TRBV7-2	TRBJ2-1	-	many	TGTGCCAGCAGCCGAGGGCCTTGGGAAGACAATGAGCAGTTCTTC	CASSRGPWEDNEQFF
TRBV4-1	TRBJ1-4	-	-	TGCGCCAGCAGCCAAGGTACCGAAAGGGAAAAACTGTTTTTT	CASSQGTEREKLFF
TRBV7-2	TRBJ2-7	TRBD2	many	TGTGCCAGCAGCTTAGACGCTAGCGGGAGTTCCTACGAGCAGTACTTC	CASSLDASGSSYEQYF
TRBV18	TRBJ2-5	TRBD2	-	TGTGCCAGCCCGCCAGGAGGTAGGACGGGACTACCCATGGAGACCCAGTACTTC	CASPPGGRTGLPMETQYF
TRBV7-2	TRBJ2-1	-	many	TGTGCCAGCGCGAATGGTGTAGTGCCCAATGAGCAGTTCTTC	CASANGVVPNEQFF
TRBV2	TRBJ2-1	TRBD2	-	TGTGCCAGCACCATAGCACTAGCGGGACGATTATACAATGAGCAGTTCTTC	CASTIALAGRLYNEQFF
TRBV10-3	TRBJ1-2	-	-	TGTGCCATCAGCCAAGACAGCCTCTATGGCTACACCTTC	CAISQDSLYGYTF
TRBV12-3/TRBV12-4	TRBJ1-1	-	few	TGTGCCAGCAGTTCATGGACGGGAGGAAACACTGAAGCTTTCTTT	CASSSWTGGNTEAFF
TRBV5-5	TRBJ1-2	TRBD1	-	TGTGCCAGCAGCTTCAGCGTCAACAGGGGCCCCACTCCGAACTATGGCTACACCTTC	CASSFSVNRGPTPNYGYTF
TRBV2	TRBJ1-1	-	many	TGTGCCAGCAGTGACAGGGAGAACACTGAAGCTTTCTTT	CASSDRENTEAFF
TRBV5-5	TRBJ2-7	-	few	TGTGCCAGCAGCCCCATGACTCAACGGGAGCAGTACTTC	CASSPMTQREQYF
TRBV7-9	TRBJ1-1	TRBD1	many	TGTGCCAGCAGCTTAGGAATACAGGGGAGCACTGAAGCTTTCTTT	CASSLGIQGSTEAFF
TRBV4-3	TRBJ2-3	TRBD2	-	TGCGCCAGCAGCCAACGCGTTTCGGCGGGAGGTGCAGATACGCAGTATTTT	CASSQRVSAGGADTQYF
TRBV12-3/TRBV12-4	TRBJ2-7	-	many	TGTGCCAGCAGTTTAGAGACCTACGAGCAGTACTTC	CASSLETYEQYF
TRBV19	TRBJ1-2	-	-	TGTGCCTCCGGGCAGGGAATACAGGGCAACTATGGCTACACCTTC	CASGQGIQGNYGYTF
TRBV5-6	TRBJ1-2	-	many	TGTGCCAGCAGCCGCCCCCGGGACATACGTGGCTACACCTTC	CASSRPRDIRGYTF
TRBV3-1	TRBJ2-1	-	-	TGTGCCAGCACCTCCGGGACGACGAATGAGCAGTTCTTC	CASTSGTTNEQFF
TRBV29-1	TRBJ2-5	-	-	TGCAGCGTTGAAGCGGGTGGTGGACGGGAGACCCAGTACTTC	CSVEAGGGRETQYF
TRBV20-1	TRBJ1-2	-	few	TGCAGTGCACGGGGGACAAGCTCTAACTATGGCTACACCTTC	CSARGTSSNYGYTF
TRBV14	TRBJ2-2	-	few	TGTGCCAGCAGCCAAGTGGTGTGGGGGAACACCGGGGAGCTGTTTTTT	CASSQVVWGNTGELFF
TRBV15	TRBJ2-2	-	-	TGTGCCACTCGAGCGGTCCTCAACACCGGGGAGCTGTTTTTT	CATRAVLNTGELFF
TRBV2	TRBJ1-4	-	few	TGTGCCAGCAGTGAAGAAGGAGGAAAACTGTTTTTT	CASSEEGGKLFF
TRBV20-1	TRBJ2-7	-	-	TGCAGTGCTAGAGATCCGGCGATCTCTGCTCCCGAGCAGTACTTC	CSARDPAISAPEQYF
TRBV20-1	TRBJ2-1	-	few	TGCAGTGCTATCTCCGGACGGTCAAACAATGAGCAGTTCTTC	CSAISGRSNNEQFF
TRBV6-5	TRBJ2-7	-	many	TGTGCCAGCAGTTACTCGATCGGGAGCCCCGCCTACGAGCAGTACTTC	CASSYSIGSPAYEQYF
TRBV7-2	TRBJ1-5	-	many	TGTGCCAGCAGCTTACTGGGACGGCAAAATCAGCCCCAGCATTTT	CASSLLGRQNQPQHF
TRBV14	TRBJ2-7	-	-	TGTGCCAGCAGCCGGATAGGGACCTCTGCGCACGAGCAGTACTTC	CASSRIGTSAHEQYF
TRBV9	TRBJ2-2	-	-	TGTGCCAGCAGCGTGAGGAACACCGGGGAGCTGTTTTTT	CASSVRNTGELFF
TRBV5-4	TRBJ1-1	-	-	TGTGCCAGCAGCTCGAGAGGGGCTGGCACTGAAGCTTTCTTT	CASSSRGAGTEAFF
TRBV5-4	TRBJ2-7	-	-	TGTGCCAGCAGCTTGGGCGGGGGCTCAGGGGAGCAGTACTTC	CASSLGGGSGEQYF
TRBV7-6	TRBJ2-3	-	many	TGTGCCAGCAGCTTAGGGGTCCCCGCCGGGGGAGATACGCAGTATTTT	CASSLGVPAGGDTQYF
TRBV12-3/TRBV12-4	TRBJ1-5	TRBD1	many	TGTGCCAGCAGACAATCGGAGGACAGGCGGGGCAATCAGCCCCAGCATTTT	CASRQSEDRRGNQPQHF
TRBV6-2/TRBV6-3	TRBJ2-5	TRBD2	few	TGTGCCAGCAGTTACGGACTAGCGGGTAAAGAGACCCAGTACTTC	CASSYGLAGKETQYF
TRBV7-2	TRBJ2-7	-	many	TGTGCCAGCAGCCCACGAACAGGGATTAAGTCCTACGAGCAGTACTTC	CASSPRTGIKSYEQYF
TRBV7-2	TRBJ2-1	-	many	TGTGCCAGCAGCATCCCTGGGGCAGGGGCCTACAATGAGCAGTTCTTC	CASSIPGAGAYNEQFF
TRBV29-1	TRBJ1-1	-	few	TGCAGCGTTAGTCTCAAAGGATGGGCAAACACTGAAGCTTTCTTT	CSVSLKGWANTEAFF
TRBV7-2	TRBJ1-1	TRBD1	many	TGTGCCAGCAGCTTACGGTGGGGCAGGGGGCCGGGGACTGAAGCTTTCTTT	CASSLRWGRGPGTEAFF
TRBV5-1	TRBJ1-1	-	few	TGCGCCAGCAGCTTGGCCGGGACTCACTTGGGCACTGAAGCTTTCTTT	CASSLAGTHLGTEAFF
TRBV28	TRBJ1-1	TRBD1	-	TGTGCCAGCAGTTCCTACCTCGGACAGGGCAGGTCTGAAGCTTTCTTT	CASSSYLGQGRSEAFF
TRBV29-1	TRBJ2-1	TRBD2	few	TGCAGCGTTGCCAGATACCTAAGACTAGCGGGAGGGGACAATGAGCAGTTCTTC	CSVARYLRLAGGDNEQFF
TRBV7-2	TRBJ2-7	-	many	TGTGCCAGCAGCTTAGTTCGGGGGGCGACCCACGAGCAGTACTTC	CASSLVRGATHEQYF
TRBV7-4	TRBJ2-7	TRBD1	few	TGTGCCAGCAGCTTATGGCCCAGGGGGCGCCCCGAGCAGTACTTC	CASSLWPRGRPEQYF
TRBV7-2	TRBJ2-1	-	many	TGTGCCAGCAGCCCCCGAGTGCAGGGACCTTACAATGAGCAGTTCTTC	CASSPRVQGPYNEQFF
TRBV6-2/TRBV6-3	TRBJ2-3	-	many	TGTGCCAGCCTCGGGGGCGTTACGCAGTATTTT	CASLGGVTQYF
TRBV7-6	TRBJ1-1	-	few	TGTGCCAGCAGCTTAGCGGGTAGTAGGAACACTGAAGCTTTCTTT	CASSLAGSRNTEAFF
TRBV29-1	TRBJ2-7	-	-	TGCAGCGTTGGGGGCAGGGGCGCGTCCTACGAGCAGTACTTC	CSVGGRGASYEQYF
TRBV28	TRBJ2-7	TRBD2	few	TGTGCCAGCAGTTATGTAGCTAGCGGGAGGGGAGCCTACGAGCAGTACTTC	CASSYVASGRGAYEQYF
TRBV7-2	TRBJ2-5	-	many	TGTGCCAGCAGCTTAAATAGCCGGGAGACCCAGTACTTC	CASSLNSRETQYF
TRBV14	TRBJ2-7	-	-	TGTGCCAGCAGCCAAGGCGGGACAGTTTACTACGAGCAGTACTTC	CASSQGGTVYYEQYF
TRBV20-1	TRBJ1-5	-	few	TGCAGTGCCCTCTCACAGGCCCAGGGGAGCAATCAGCCCCAGCATTTT	CSALSQAQGSNQPQHF
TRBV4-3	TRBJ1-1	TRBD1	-	TGCGCCAGCAGCCAGGCCTCGGGACAGTGGGGCTTGCTTTTCTTT	CASSQASGQWGLLFF
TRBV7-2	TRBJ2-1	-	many	TGTGCCAGCAGCTTAGATCTGGACGCAGGCGAGCAGTTCTTC	CASSLDLDAGEQFF
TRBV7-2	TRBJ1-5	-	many	TGTGCCAGCAGCTCCTTAGGTAGCAATCAGCCCCAGCATTTT	CASSSLGSNQPQHF
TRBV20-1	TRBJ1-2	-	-	TGCAGTGCTAGAGAAGATGGAGGCTCAAAAAGGGGGGGCTACACCTTC	CSAREDGGSKRGGYTF
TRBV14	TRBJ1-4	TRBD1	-	TGTGCCAGCAGCCCCCCGAGACAGGGGTTGCCTAATGAAAAACTGTTTTTT	CASSPPRQGLPNEKLFF
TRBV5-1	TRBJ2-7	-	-	TGCGCCACCAAGGTGACAAGTTTCACCTACGAGCAGTACTTC	CATKVTSFTYEQYF